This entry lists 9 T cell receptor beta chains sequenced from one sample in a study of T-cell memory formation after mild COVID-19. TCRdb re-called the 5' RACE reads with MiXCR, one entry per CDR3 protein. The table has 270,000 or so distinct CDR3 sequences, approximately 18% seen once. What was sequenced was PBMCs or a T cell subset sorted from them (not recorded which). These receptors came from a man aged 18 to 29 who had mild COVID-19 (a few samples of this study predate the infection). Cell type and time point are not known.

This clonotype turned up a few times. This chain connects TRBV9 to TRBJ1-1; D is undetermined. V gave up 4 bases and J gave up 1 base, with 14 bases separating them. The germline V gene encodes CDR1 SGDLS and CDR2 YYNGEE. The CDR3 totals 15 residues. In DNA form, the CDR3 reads TGTGCCAGCAGCCCCTCTGGTAGGGAGAACACTGAAGCTTTCTTT. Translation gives CASSPSGRENTEAFF.

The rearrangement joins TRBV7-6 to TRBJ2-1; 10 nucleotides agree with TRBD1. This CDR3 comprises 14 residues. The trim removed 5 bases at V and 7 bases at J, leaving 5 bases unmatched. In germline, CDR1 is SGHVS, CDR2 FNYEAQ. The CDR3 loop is CASSPGQGLNEQFF. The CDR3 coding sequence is TGTGCCAGCAGCCCGGGACAGGGGTTAAATGAGCAGTTCTTC.

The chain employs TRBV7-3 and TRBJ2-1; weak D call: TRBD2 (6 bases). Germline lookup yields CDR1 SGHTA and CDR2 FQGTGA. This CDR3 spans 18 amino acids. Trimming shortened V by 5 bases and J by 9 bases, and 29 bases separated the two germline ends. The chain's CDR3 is CASSLAPFRDSGFGEQFF. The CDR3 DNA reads TGTGCCAGCAGCCTCGCCCCCTTCCGGGACTCCGGGTTCGGTGAGCAGTTCTTC.

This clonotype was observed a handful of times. CDR3 coding DNA: TGTGCCATCAGTGAGGGACAGGGAGACGAGACCCAGTACTTC. Residues: CAISEGQGDETQYF. The chain carries TRBV10-3 and TRBJ2-5, with 8 bases identical to TRBD1. Trimming cost V 2 bases and J 5 bases; bases outside gene matches: 4. The length of the CDR3 is 14 residues. Germline V lookup: CDR1 ENHRY, CDR2 SYGVKD.

CDR3 loop: CAGLTGTGGGEQYF. In DNA form, the CDR3 reads TGTGCCGGGTTGACCGGGACAGGAGGTGGCGAGCAGTACTTC. The rearrangement uses TRBV7-9 and TRBJ2-1; 8 nucleotides agree with TRBD1. Matching the DNA end better, TRBJ2-7 makes the J call doubtful. The CDR3 contains 14 residues. Germline V gives CDR1 SEHNR, CDR2 FQNEAQ (reference sequence).

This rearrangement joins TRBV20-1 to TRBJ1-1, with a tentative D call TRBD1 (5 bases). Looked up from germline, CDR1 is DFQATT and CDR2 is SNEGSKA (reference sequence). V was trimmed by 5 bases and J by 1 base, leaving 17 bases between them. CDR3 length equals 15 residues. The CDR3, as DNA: TGCAGTGCTGAATCGCCACAGGAGCGGAACACTGAAGCTTTCTTT. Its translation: CSAESPQERNTEAFF.

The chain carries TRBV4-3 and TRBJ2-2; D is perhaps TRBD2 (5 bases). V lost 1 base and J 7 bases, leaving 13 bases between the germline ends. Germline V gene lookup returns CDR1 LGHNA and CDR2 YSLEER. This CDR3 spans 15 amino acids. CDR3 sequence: CASSQVTGSNGELFF. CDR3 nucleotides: TGCGCCAGCAGCCAAGTGACGGGGTCGAACGGGGAGCTGTTTTTT.

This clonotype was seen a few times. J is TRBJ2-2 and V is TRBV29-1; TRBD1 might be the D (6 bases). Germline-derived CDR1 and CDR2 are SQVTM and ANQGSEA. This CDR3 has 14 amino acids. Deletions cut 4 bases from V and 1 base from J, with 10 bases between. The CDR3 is CSVGQVMNTGELFF. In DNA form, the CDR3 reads TGCAGCGTTGGACAGGTTATGAACACCGGGGAGCTGTTTTTT.

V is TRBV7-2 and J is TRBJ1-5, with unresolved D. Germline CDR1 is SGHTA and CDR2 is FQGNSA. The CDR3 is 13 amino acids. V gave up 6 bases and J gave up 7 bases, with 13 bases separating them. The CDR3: CASSFDIYQPQHF. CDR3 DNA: TGTGCCAGCAGTTTTGACATTTACCAGCCCCAGCATTTT.